One sample yielded the 8 T cell receptor beta chains listed below, sequenced in a study of T cell responses to AZD1222 COVID-19 vaccine. The repertoire was sequenced with immunoSEQ multiplex PCR; TCRdb's copy has only in-frame clones and lacks some. The data show under 90,000 clones, 70% to 90% seen once. The material was peripheral blood, obtained 28 days after the second AZD1222 dose. These receptors were collected from an adult who received the AZD1222 COVID-19 vaccine.

This chain links TRBV10-3 with TRBJ2-1; TRBD2 matches 7 bases. This CDR3 spans 14 amino acids. Trimming took 5 bases from V and 5 from J; bases not matched to a gene: 6. Looked up from germline, CDR1 is ENHRY and CDR2 is SYGVKD. CDR3 in DNA: TGTGCCATCAGTTTTCGAGCGGGGAACAATGAGCAGTTCTTC. Translating gives CAISFRAGNNEQFF.

This clone was recorded a few times. The chain has TRBV3-1 (or the pseudogene TRBV3-2) and TRBJ1-3; D not resolved. V was clipped by 1 base and J by 4 bases, with 17 bases between them. The CDR3 sequence is 17 residues long. Germline assignment: CDR1 LGHDT and CDR2 YNNKEL (reference sequence). CDR3 loop: CASSQGNAGVEGNTIYF. Written as DNA, the CDR3 is TGTGCCAGCAGCCAAGGGAACGCCGGGGTGGAGGGAAACACCATATATTTT.

The CDR3 spells CATSTGQGATEAFF. For the CDR3, the DNA is TGTGCCACCAGCACAGGACAGGGGGCCACTGAAGCTTTCTTT. The V call is TRBV15, the J call TRBJ1-1; 11 bases align to TRBD1. This CDR3 spans 14 amino acids. Germline V gene sequence: CDR1 LNHNV, CDR2 YYDKDF (reference sequence). The J segment lost 4 bases and the V segment lost 4 bases, leaving 2 bases of the junction unmatched. The full variable domain, rest sourced from reference TRBV15 and TRBJ1-1, is DAMVIQNPRYQVTQFGKPVTLSCSQTLNHNVMYWYQQKSSQAPKLLFHYYDKDFNNEADTPDNFQSRRPNTSFCFLDIRSPGLGDTAMYLCATSTGQGATEAFFGQGTRLTVV.

This CDR3 is CASSLLAASTDTQYF. The DNA for the CDR3 is TGTGCCAGCAGCTTATTAGCGGCGAGCACAGATACGCAGTATTTT. The genes are TRBV7-2 and TRBJ2-3; TRBD2 is a possible D gene (6 bases). V lost 2 bases and J lost 0, with 9 bases in between. Germline V gene lookup returns CDR1 SGHTA and CDR2 FQGNSA. This CDR3 has 15 residues.

This clone was recorded a few times. The gene calls are TRBV5-1 and TRBJ2-3; TRBD1 matches at 10 bases. Germline assignment: CDR1 SGHRS and CDR2 YFSETQ. The CDR3 has 22 amino acids. V shed 1 base and J 5 bases; nucleotides not matched to a gene: 25. The CDR3 bases are TGCGCCAGCAGCTTGCGAAGAGCTTGGGCTATTCAGGACAGGGGGTCCGGAGATACGCAGTATTTT. Translation: CASSLRRAWAIQDRGSGDTQYF.

This chain joins TRBV10-3 and TRBJ1-3; D ambiguous. CDR1 and CDR2 (germline): ENHRY, SYGVKD. The V end was cut by 9 bases, the J end by 0 bases, with 6 bases between. The length of the CDR3 is 12 residues. CDR3 nucleotide sequence: TGTGCCATTGCGGTCTCTGGAAACACCATATATTTT. This codes for CAIAVSGNTIYF.

The V and J genes are TRBV11-2 and TRBJ1-1, with D tentatively TRBD1 (6 bases). V lost 2 bases to trimming and J lost 2 bases, with 12 bases between them. This CDR3 contains 15 residues. The germline V gene encodes CDR1 SGHAT and CDR2 FQNNGV. The CDR3 bases are TGTGCCAGCAGCTTAAACAGGGTTCAAAACACTGAAGCTTTCTTT. Translating it yields CASSLNRVQNTEAFF.

This sequence joins TRBV7-8 and TRBJ2-3; the D is unclear. The CDR3 consists of 14 residues. Deletions cut 4 bases from V and 0 bases from J, with 8 bases between. CDR1 is SGHVS, CDR2 FQNEAQ, per germline. This CDR3 is CASSSLSSTDTQYF. The CDR3 DNA reads TGTGCCAGCAGCTCCTTATCCAGCACAGATACGCAGTATTTT.